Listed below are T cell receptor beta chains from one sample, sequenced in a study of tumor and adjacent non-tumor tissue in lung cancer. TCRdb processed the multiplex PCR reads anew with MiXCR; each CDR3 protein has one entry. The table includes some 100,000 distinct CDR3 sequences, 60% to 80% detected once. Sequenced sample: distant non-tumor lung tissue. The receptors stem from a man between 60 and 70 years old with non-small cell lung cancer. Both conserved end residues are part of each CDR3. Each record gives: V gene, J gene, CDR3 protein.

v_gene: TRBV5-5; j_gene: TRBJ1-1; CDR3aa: CASSSRGQDQNSFF
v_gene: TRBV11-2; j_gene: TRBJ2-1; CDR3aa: CASNSRVALSYNEQLF
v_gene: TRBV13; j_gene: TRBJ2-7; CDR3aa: CASSFGTGVGYKQYF
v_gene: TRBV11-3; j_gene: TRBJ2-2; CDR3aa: CASSFGTSGGVNTGELFF
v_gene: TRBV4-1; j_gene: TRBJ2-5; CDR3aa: CASSQDFGQETQYF
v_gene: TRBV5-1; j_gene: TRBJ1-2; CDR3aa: CASSRGTGGVDGYTF
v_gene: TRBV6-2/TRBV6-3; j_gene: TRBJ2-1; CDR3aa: CASSYSLAGGIDEQFF
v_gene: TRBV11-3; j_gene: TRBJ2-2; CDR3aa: CASSLQEGPHRELFF
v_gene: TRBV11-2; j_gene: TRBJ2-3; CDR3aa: CASSLALGLSLDTRYF
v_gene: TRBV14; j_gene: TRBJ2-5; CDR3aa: CASSQMGLSVQETQYF
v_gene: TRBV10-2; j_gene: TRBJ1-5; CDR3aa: CASNYGGQSNQPQHF
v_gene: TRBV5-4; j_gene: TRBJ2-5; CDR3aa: CVSRTVQQETQYF
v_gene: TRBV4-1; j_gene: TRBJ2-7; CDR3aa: CSSSQLVGGPYEEYF
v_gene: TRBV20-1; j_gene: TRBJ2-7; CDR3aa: CSALAGGSPYEQYF
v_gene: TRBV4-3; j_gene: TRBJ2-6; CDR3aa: CASSQERPSEANVLTF
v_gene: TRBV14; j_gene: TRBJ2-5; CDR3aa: CASRLAGRETQYF
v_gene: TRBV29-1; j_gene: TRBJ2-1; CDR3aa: CSVDGLAGAGKEQFF
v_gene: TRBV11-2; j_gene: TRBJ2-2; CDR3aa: CASSLEVNYGELFF
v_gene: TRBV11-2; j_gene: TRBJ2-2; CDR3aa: CGSSFRASGGEANTGELFF
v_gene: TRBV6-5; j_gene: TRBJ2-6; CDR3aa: CGSSAELAGANVLTF
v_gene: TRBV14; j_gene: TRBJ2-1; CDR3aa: CASSQGVTGEQFF
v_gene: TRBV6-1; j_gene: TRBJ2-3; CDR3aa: CASSGNPGDTQYF
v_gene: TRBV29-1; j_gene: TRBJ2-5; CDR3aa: CSVGVGETQYF
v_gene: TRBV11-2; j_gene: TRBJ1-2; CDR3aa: CTSNLLRKTGYTF
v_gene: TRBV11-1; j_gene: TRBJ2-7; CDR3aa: CASGIAGQGRHEQYF
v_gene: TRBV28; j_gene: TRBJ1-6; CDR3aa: CASRPSSSYNSPLHF
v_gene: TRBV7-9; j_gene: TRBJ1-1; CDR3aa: CASSSTGGARTTEAFF
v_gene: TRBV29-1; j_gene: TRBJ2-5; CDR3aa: CSVVNDYPETQYF
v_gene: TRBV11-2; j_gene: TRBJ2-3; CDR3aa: CANSLDLTDTQYF
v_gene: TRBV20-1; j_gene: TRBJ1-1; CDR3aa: CSARDPDRPFGGFF
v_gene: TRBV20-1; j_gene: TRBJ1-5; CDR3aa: CSARDERGPNEPQHF
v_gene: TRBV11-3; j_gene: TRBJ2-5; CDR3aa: CASSIGGTRIRETQYF
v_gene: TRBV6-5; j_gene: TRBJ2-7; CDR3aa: CARRTPSSGSLEQYF
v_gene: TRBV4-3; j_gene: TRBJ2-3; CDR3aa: CASSQGTGGTDTRYF
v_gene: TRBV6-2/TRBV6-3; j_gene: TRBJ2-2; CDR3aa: CASSKTSANTVGLFF
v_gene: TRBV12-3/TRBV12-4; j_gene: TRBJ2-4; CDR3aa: CASNPLGTGEGIQYF
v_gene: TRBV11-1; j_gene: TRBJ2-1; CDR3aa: CASSSWLAGPSHNEQFF
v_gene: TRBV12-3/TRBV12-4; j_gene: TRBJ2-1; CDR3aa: CAGSLQGSYNEQFF
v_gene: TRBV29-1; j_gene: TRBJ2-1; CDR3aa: CSVDRSGLAGENEQFF
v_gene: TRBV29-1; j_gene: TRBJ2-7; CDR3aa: CSVGIPMTGTSCEQYF
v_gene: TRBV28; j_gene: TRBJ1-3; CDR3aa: CACSLVLSGNTIYF
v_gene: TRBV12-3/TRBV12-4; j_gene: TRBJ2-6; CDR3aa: CDTQYGANVLTF
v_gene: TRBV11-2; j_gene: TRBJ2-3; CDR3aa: CASGLESGTDTQCF